The 15 T cell receptor beta chains given below trace back to one sample, sequenced in a study of blood T cell repertoires in COVID-19. Some clones are missing from TCRdb's copy, which holds only in-frame ones; the method was immunoSEQ multiplex PCR. The sample consists of about 360,000 clones, 80% to 90% of them appearing once. Specimen: PBMCs or T cells enriched from blood (not recorded which). These receptors all come from a man aged 25-45 years who had recovered from COVID-19.

The CDR3 reads CAISEGSRVSDEQFF. CDR3 in DNA: TGTGCCATCAGTGAGGGTAGTCGGGTGTCCGATGAGCAGTTCTTC. The chain recombines TRBV10-3 with TRBJ2-1; no clear D gene. This CDR3 has 15 residues. V was cut by 2 bases and J by 8 bases, with 16 bases left in between. Per the germline V gene, CDR1 is ENHRY and CDR2 is SYGVKD.

V usage is TRBV5-1 and J usage is TRBJ1-1; 8 nucleotides agree with TRBD1. Germline V gives CDR1 SGHRS, CDR2 YFSETQ. The CDR3 loop spans 15 amino acids. With 0 bases clipped from V and 5 bases from J, the junction kept 6 bases outside the gene matches. CDR3 sequence (DNA): TGCGCCAGCAGCTTGGAACAGGGGGGAAAGACTGAAGCTTTCTTT. Translation: CASSLEQGGKTEAFF. The whole variable domain, remainder taken from reference TRBV5-1 and TRBJ1-1, is KAGVTQTPRYLIKTRGQQVTLSCSPISGHRSVSWYQQTPGQGLQFLFEYFSETQRNKGNFPGRFSGRQFSNSRSEMNVSTLELGDSALYLCASSLEQGGKTEAFFGQGTRLTVV.

This clone was observed a few times. This chain's CDR3 is CASSPDRGRVGYTF. In DNA, the CDR3 is TGTGCCAGCAGTCCAGACAGGGGGCGAGTTGGCTACACCTTC. This sequence joins TRBV7-2 and TRBJ1-2, with 10 nucleotides matching TRBD1. The CDR3 extends over 14 amino acids. The germline V gene encodes CDR1 SGHTA and CDR2 FQGNSA. V lost 6 bases and J lost 7; bases outside the gene matches: 8.

The V and J genes are TRBV19 and TRBJ1-1; 7 bases are a match to TRBD1. Per germline, CDR1 LNHDA and CDR2 SQIVND (reference sequence). After removal of 6 bases from V and 1 base from J, the junction contained 11 bases not matched to a gene. This CDR3 comprises 16 residues. CDR3 loop: CASSLRPGQRNTEAFF. The CDR3 DNA reads as TGTGCCAGTAGCCTCAGACCGGGACAGAGGAACACTGAAGCTTTCTTT.

A single count supports this clone. V and J are TRBV18 and TRBJ1-6, with unresolved D. The ends were cut back, 3 bases at V and 7 bases at J, with 4 bases in the middle. The CDR3 totals 12 residues. From germline, CDR1 is KGHSH and CDR2 LQKENI. This CDR3 reads CASSPRNSPLHF. In DNA form, the CDR3 reads TGTGCCAGCTCACCGAGGAATTCACCCCTCCACTTT.

The chain recombines TRBV20-1 with TRBJ2-2; D is perhaps TRBD2 (7 bases). Germline V gene sequence: CDR1 DFQATT, CDR2 SNEGSKA (reference sequence). This CDR3 spans 14 amino acids. V was shortened by 3 bases and J by 1 base, with 9 bases between the two germline ends. The DNA of the CDR3 is TGCAGTGCTAGTAGGGGGGGGAACACCGGGGAGCTGTTTTTT. Translation: CSASRGGNTGELFF.

The chain has TRBV9 and TRBJ1-1; D not certain. The ends were cut back, 4 bases at V and 1 base at J, with 5 bases in the middle. The CDR3 spans 12 residues. CDR1 is SGDLS, CDR2 YYNGEE, per germline. The CDR3 sequence is CASSKRNTEAFF. CDR3 nucleotide sequence: TGTGCCAGCAGCAAGAGGAACACTGAAGCTTTCTTT.

V and J are TRBV5-4 and TRBJ1-2, with D possibly TRBD1 on 6 matching bases. Trimming removed 0 bases at V and 5 bases at J, with 14 bases between. The germline V gene has CDR1 SGHNT and CDR2 YYREEE (reference sequence). The CDR3 is 15 residues long. CDR3 region: CASSLASQGPYGYTF. The CDR3 bases are TGTGCCAGCAGCTTGGCCTCGCAGGGGCCTTATGGCTACACCTTC.

The CDR3 is CASSLFDRTYEQYF. The CDR3 DNA is TGCGCCAGCAGCTTGTTCGACAGAACCTACGAGCAGTACTTC. The rearrangement joins TRBV5-1 to TRBJ2-7; tentative D call: TRBD1 (5 bases). The CDR3 runs to 14 residues. Germline loops: CDR1 SGHRS, CDR2 YFSETQ. The V and J ends lost 1 base and 2 bases respectively, with 10 bases between them. The variable domain in full, completed from reference TRBV5-1 and TRBJ2-7, reads KAGVTQTPRYLIKTRGQQVTLSCSPISGHRSVSWYQQTPGQGLQFLFEYFSETQRNKGNFPGRFSGRQFSNSRSEMNVSTLELGDSALYLCASSLFDRTYEQYFGPGTRLTVT.

The CDR3 nucleotides read TGTGCCAGCAGCCCCCGGGGCTATGGCTACACCTTC. Translation gives CASSPRGYGYTF. The rearrangement links TRBV9 to TRBJ1-2; D not resolved. The CDR3 has 12 residues. Germline CDR1 and CDR2: SGDLS and YYNGEE. V was cut by 4 bases and J by 4 bases, with 8 bases left in between.

The chain joins TRBV6-5 to TRBJ2-2; a weak D match, TRBD1 (5 bases). CDR1 is MNHEY, CDR2 SVGAGI, per germline. CDR3 length equals 16 residues. The germline V and J ends were trimmed by 2 bases and 1 base, with 11 bases remaining between them. The CDR3: CASSYGANLNTGELFF. CDR3 in DNA: TGTGCCAGCAGTTACGGGGCCAATCTGAACACCGGGGAGCTGTTTTTT.

This sequence joins TRBV3-1 (or the pseudogene TRBV3-2) and TRBJ1-2, with TRBD1 matching over 8 bases. CDR1 LGHDT and CDR2 YNNKEL come from the germline V gene (reference sequence). V was pared by 3 bases and J by 3 bases, with 6 bases of the junction left unmatched. This CDR3 contains 15 residues. The CDR3, as DNA: TGTGCCAGCAGCCACGGGACAGGCCGGTACTATGGCTACACCTTC. It codes for CASSHGTGRYYGYTF.

On this clone itself: Within the sample, other DNA sequences also encode this same CDR3. The V call is TRBV11-2, the J call TRBJ1-1; no firm D call. Germline V CDR1 and CDR2: SGHAT, FQNNGV. The ends were cut back, 2 bases at V and 4 bases at J, with 11 bases in the middle. The CDR3 runs to 14 residues. This chain's CDR3 is CASSLRGRGTEAFF. In nucleotides, the CDR3 is TGTGCCAGCAGCTTAAGAGGTCGGGGCACTGAAGCTTTCTTT.

The chain is built from TRBV2 and TRBJ1-5; the D is unclear. The germline V gene has CDR1 SNHLY and CDR2 FYNNEI. V was cut by 4 bases and J by 4 bases, with 11 bases left in between. There are 14 residues in the CDR3. The DNA for the CDR3 is TGTGCCAGCAGTGCTTCAGGAAATAATCAGCCCCAGCATTTT. Translating gives CASSASGNNQPQHF.

V usage is TRBV30 and J usage is TRBJ2-7; perhaps TRBD1 as D (6 bases). Germline CDR1 GTSNPN, CDR2 SVGIG (reference sequence). Trimming pared 1 base from V and 3 bases from J, leaving 10 bases between. The length of the CDR3 is 13 residues. CDR3 bases: TGTGCCTGGAGTGCTCAGGGGATCTACGAGCAGTACTTC. Translated: CAWSAQGIYEQYF.